This T cell receptor (beta chain) was profiled in a study of molecular identifiers for immune sequencing clone quantification. Turning to the study itself: The replicates split RNA from around 18,000 or 91,000 naive CD8 cells five ways and sequenced four.

TCRdb recomputed calls from the PCR reads with MiXCR, one row per CDR3 protein. The sample includes 85,000 to 95,000 distinct CDR3 sequences, roughly 19% of them seen just once. Points from the study as a whole: Should identical TCR molecules share a barcode, the sizes of highly expanded clones could be underestimated. Clones that had above 20 RNA copies took up over 98% of effector molecules but under 1% in naive cells.

This clonotype has ten or more counts. No antigen is known for it. The sequenced sample consisted of naive CD8+ T cells from blood, with Jurkat cell RNA spiked in. This sample's subset: FACS-sorted CD8+CD4-CCR7+CD45RA+ naive T cells. This receptor was obtained from a human donor in good health. Some libraries in this study had Jurkat cell RNA spiked in.

DNA of the CDR3: TGTGCCAGCAGCTTAGGACCTCCGGGAGGGGGCCTTAATGAGCAGTTCTTC. Translating it yields CASSLGPPGGGLNEQFF. V is TRBV7-2 and J is TRBJ2-1, with D perhaps matching TRBD2 (8 bases). Trimming pared 1 base from V and 7 bases from J, leaving 20 bases between. The CDR3 covers 17 residues. Germline V CDR1 and CDR2: SGHTA, FQGNSA. Combining the CDR3 with reference TRBV7-2 and TRBJ2-1 gives the whole variable domain GAGVSQSPSNKVTEKGKDVELRCDPISGHTALYWYRQSLGQGLEFLIYFQGNSAPDKSGLPSDRFSAERTGGSVSTLTIQRTQQEDSAVYLCASSLGPPGGGLNEQFFGPGTRLTVL.